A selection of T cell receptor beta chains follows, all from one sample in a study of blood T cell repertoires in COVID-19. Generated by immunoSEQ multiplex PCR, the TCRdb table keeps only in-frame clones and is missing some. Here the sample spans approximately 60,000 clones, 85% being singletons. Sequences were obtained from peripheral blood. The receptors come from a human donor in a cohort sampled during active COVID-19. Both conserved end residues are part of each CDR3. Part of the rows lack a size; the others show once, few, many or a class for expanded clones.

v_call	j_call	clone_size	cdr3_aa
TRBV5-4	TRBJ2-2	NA	CASSLAHGELFF
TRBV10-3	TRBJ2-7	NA	CAISEWGGSSYEQYF
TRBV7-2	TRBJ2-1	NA	CASSFSTSSYNEQFF
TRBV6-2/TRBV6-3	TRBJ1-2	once	CASSYSPQDSAYYGYTF
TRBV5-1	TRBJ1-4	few	CASSPGTTATNEKLFF
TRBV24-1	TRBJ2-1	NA	CATSDRPGQGRSNSYNEQFF
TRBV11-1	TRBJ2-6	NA	CASSWTDSSGANVLTF
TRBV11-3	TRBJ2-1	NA	CASSFLAGGLYNEQFF
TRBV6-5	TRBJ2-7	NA	CASWGGGDEQYF
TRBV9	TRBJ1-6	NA	CASSVAPGDNSPLHF
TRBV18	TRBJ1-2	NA	CASSPLPTGNRPGHYGYTF
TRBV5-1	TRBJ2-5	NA	CASSLYRGGETQYF
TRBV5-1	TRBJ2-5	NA	CASSRGGQETQYF
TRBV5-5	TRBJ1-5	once	CASSSGPGAKRGQPQHF